This entry concerns a single T cell receptor (beta chain). This receptor's antigen is unknown. Base quality data are lacking; no much larger clone is found one base away. This specimen belongs to a study of T cell changes during pregnancy in multiple sclerosis (dated by TCRdb to the late 2010s). With regard to the full study: Changes in the T cell repertoire over the course of pregnancy were examined in this study in women with multiple sclerosis.

Relative to germline, V is 0 bases shorter and J is 0 bases shorter, with 11 bases between their ends. Reading from cysteine to phenylalanine, the CDR3 counts 16 amino acids. The kept DNA is CDR3 alone, 48 bases in frame from the first base. In the germline V gene, CDR1 corresponds to SGHAT and CDR2 to FQNNGV. Libraries were made using the immunoSEQ multiplex PCR assay. This is the immuneACCESS table as TCRdb keeps it, with only in-frame sequences that have V and J called. A part of the clones is gone; compared with another copy, unresolved V genes explain less than half, and the rest is unexplained. The sample contains 55,000 to 70,000 clones, around 85% of them found a single time. The top ten clones comprise about 0.4% of the sample.

The receptor comes from a female donor with multiple sclerosis, enrolled in a pregnancy study. The sample was CD4+ T cells from peripheral blood mononuclear cells, taken in the third trimester of pregnancy. The V gene is TRBV11-2 and the J gene is TRBJ1-2, with an unclear D gene assignment. The DNA sequence follows: TGTGCCAGCAGCTTAGATTCGGAGGAGGCTAACTATGGCTACACCTTC. Its amino acids are CASSLDSEEANYGYTF. The CDR3, completed at both ends by the reference TRBV11-2 and TRBJ1-2 genes, gives the full variable domain EAGVAQSPRYKIIEKRQSVAFWCNPISGHATLYWYQQILGQGPKLLIQFQNNGVVDDSQLPKDRFSAERLKGVDSTLKIQPAKLEDSAVYLCASSLDSEEANYGYTFGSGTRLTVV.